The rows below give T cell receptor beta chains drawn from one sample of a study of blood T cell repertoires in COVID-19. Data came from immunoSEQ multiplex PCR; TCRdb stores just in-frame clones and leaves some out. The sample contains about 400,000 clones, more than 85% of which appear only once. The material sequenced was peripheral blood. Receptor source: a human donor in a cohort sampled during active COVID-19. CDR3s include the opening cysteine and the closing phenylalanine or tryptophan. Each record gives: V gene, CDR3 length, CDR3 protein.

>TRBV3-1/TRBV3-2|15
CASNLQGAGANVLTF
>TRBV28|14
CAIETGNPKNIQYF
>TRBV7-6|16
CASSSSGRGYTDTQYF
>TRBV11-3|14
CASSLTGGTDTQYF
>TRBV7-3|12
CASSLGPDTQYF
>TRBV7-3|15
CASSVRGQTGDTQYF
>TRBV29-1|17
CSVEGLAGEGGVETQYF
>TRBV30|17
CAWSAEAGTYSNQPQHF
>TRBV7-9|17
CASSSGGGAPGYTEAFF
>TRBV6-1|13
CASSWGRGYGYTF
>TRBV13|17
CASSLGLAGAPRETQYF